These 27 T cell receptor beta chains were all obtained from the same sample, sequenced in a study of identical twins. TCRdb reprocessed the 5' RACE reads via MiXCR and lists one record per CDR3 protein. The profile shows 1.5 million to 2 million distinct CDR3 sequences, about 31% of them singletons. The specimen sequenced was cord blood. These receptors were taken from a newborn girl in good health.

This chain connects TRBV2 to TRBJ1-1; D gene unclear. Germline V gene lookup returns CDR1 SNHLY and CDR2 FYNNEI. This CDR3 is built from 15 residues. Trimming removed 4 bases from V and 3 bases from J, with 15 bases in between. CDR3 DNA: TGTGCCAGCAGTGGGCCGGTCGGCACAGACACTGAAGCTTTCTTT. This encodes CASSGPVGTDTEAFF.

About this clonotype: One end of the junction is discordant with germline, which a read error may explain. The chain links TRBV7-2 to TRBJ2-4; D is unresolved. The J call may be mistaken, given a closer DNA end match to TRBJ2-7. Germline V lookup: CDR1 SGHTA, CDR2 FQGNSA. The CDR3 runs 12 residues. The CDR3 DNA follows: TGTGCCAGCGGCTTAATCTGGTACGAGCAGTACTTC. Translated, it gives CASGLIWYEQYF.

The rearrangement links TRBV6-1 to TRBJ1-5; perhaps TRBD1 as D (6 bases). V gave up 8 bases and J gave up 5 bases, with 13 bases separating them. The CDR3 consists of 13 residues. Germline values: CDR1 MNHNS, CDR2 SASEGT. The CDR3 DNA sequence: TGTGCCAGCCGGGACACAAATTATCAGCCCCAGCATTTT. Amino acid sequence: CASRDTNYQPQHF.

This clonotype was seen a few times. The chain couples TRBV20-1 to TRBJ2-7; 10 bases match TRBD2. The CDR3 is 14 amino acids. Losses at the gene ends were 5 bases for V and 3 bases for J; bases not matched to a gene: 7. Germline CDR1 DFQATT, CDR2 SNEGSKA (reference sequence). As DNA, the CDR3 is TGCAGTGCTGGAAAGGCTAGCGGGAGCTACGAGCAGTACTTC. Translation gives CSAGKASGSYEQYF.

This clonotype was counted many times. The chain recombines TRBV29-1 with TRBJ2-4, with a weak D call TRBD1 (6 bases). In germline, CDR1 is SQVTM, CDR2 ANQGSEA. This CDR3 spans 13 amino acids. V was trimmed by 3 bases and J by 5 bases, leaving 11 bases between them. CDR3 protein: CSVEDWGQNIQYF. The CDR3 region has the DNA TGCAGCGTTGAGGATTGGGGGCAAAACATTCAGTACTTC.

About this clonotype: This could be a read error, since a much larger clone is one nucleotide away. This chain uses TRBV7-9 with TRBJ1-2; D is possibly TRBD1 (5 bases). The CDR3 covers 13 residues. Looked up from germline, CDR1 is SEHNR and CDR2 is FQNEAQ (reference sequence). CDR3 loop: CARSLARDHGYTF. CDR3 nucleotide sequence: TGTGCCCGCAGCTTAGCCAGGGATCATGGCTACACCTTC.

This clonotype was observed a handful of times. This chain connects TRBV7-9 to TRBJ1-4, with TRBD1 matching over 9 bases. Germline V gene data show CDR1 as SEHNR and CDR2 as FQNEAQ (reference sequence). The CDR3 has 18 amino acids. V gave up 3 bases and J gave up 0 bases; unmatched junction bases: 8. The CDR3 nucleotides are TGTGCCAGCAGCTTTCGGGACAGGGAGTTCCCAACTAATGAAAAACTGTTTTTT. It yields the protein CASSFRDREFPTNEKLFF. The full variable domain, rest sourced from reference TRBV7-9 and TRBJ1-4, is DTGVSQNPRHKITKRGQNVTFRCDPISEHNRLYWYRQTLGQGPEFLTYFQNEAQLEKSRLLSDRFSAERPKGSFSTLEIQRTEQGDSAMYLCASSFRDREFPTNEKLFFGSGTQLSVL.

This clonotype turned up a few times. This chain links TRBV3-1 with TRBJ2-1; 9 bases are a match to TRBD2. Germline V gives CDR1 LGHDT, CDR2 YNNKEL (reference sequence). V gave up 1 base and J gave up 2 bases; unmatched junction bases: 3. The CDR3 totals 16 residues. The CDR3 nucleotides are TGTGCCAGCAGCCAAGCGGGACTAGCAACCTACAATGAGCAGTTCTTC. Protein: CASSQAGLATYNEQFF.

This clonotype was picked up a small number of times. CDR3 sequence (DNA): TGTGCCAGCAGCACCAAGCGGTACTCCTACGAGCAGTACTTC. Amino acids: CASSTKRYSYEQYF. V and J are TRBV7-8 and TRBJ2-7, with D perhaps matching TRBD2 (5 bases). CDR1 SGHVS and CDR2 FQNEAQ come from the germline V gene. V lost 5 bases and J lost 0, with 11 bases in between. This CDR3 has 14 amino acids.

This clonotype came up a few times. J is TRBJ2-1 and V is TRBV28; TRBD2 might be the D (6 bases). The germline V and J ends were trimmed by 4 bases and 9 bases, with 16 bases remaining between them. In germline, CDR1 is MDHEN, CDR2 SYDVKM. This CDR3 region has 14 residues. The CDR3 loop is CASSCAGRNGEQFF. The CDR3 DNA is TGTGCCAGCAGTTGCGCGGGAAGGAATGGTGAGCAGTTCTTC.

The V and J genes are TRBV30 and TRBJ1-5, with D uncertain. CDR1 GTSNPN and CDR2 SVGIG come from the germline V gene (reference sequence). The V gene lost 2 bases and the J gene lost 5 bases, with 13 bases spanning the gap. This CDR3 comprises 14 residues. This chain's CDR3 is CAWSRQARDQPQHF. CDR3 DNA: TGTGCCTGGAGTCGGCAGGCGAGGGATCAGCCCCAGCATTTT.

The rearrangement links TRBV20-1 to TRBJ2-7; TRBD2 is a possible D gene (6 bases). The V end lost 6 bases, the J end lost 10 bases, and 13 bases lay between the germline ends. The V gene's germline CDR1 is DFQATT and CDR2 SNEGSKA (reference sequence). This CDR3 has 10 amino acids. The CDR3 loop is CSARRVDQYF. Here the CDR3 DNA reads TGCAGTGCCAGGAGGGTGGACCAGTACTTC.

V is TRBV11-2 and J is TRBJ2-1, with 8 bases lining up with TRBD1. Germline V CDR1 and CDR2: SGHAT, FQNNGV. CDR3 length: 16 amino acids. V trimming: 0 bases; J trimming: 7 bases; junction bases outside the gene matches: 8. The CDR3 nucleotides read TGTGCCAGCAGCTTAGATTGGACAGGGAGCGCTAATGAGCAGTTCTTC. It specifies CASSLDWTGSANEQFF.

There are a few counts of this clonotype. The V and J genes are TRBV12-3 or TRBV12-4 and TRBJ1-6; TRBD1 might be the D (6 bases). The CDR3 has 15 amino acids. V lost 5 bases and J lost 7, with 15 bases in between. The CDR3 here is CASSANRARNSPLHF. DNA of the CDR3: TGTGCCAGCAGTGCGAACAGGGCGAGGAATTCACCCCTCCACTTT.

V and J are TRBV12-3 or TRBV12-4 and TRBJ2-1; D is undetermined. V was trimmed by 5 bases and J by 7 bases, leaving 15 bases between them. This CDR3 is built from 14 residues. The CDR3 here is CASSLTASRNEQFF. As DNA, the CDR3 is TGTGCCAGCAGTCTGACGGCATCTAGAAATGAGCAGTTCTTC.

The chain couples TRBV2 to TRBJ1-2; D ambiguous. This CDR3 has 13 residues. Germline V gene sequence: CDR1 SNHLY, CDR2 FYNNEI. Deletions cut 2 bases from V and 7 bases from J, with 11 bases between. CDR3 in amino acids: CASSEIRQTGYTF. CDR3 DNA sequence: TGTGCCAGCAGTGAAATCAGACAAACTGGCTACACCTTC.

The chain employs TRBV5-4 and TRBJ1-1; 8 nucleotides align to TRBD1. J lost 1 base, V lost 1 base, and 6 bases had no gene match. CDR3 length: 16 amino acids. Germline CDR1 and CDR2: SGHNT and YYREEE (reference sequence). In nucleotides, the CDR3 is TGTGCCAGCAGCTTGTCCACAGGGGGAGGGAACACTGAAGCTTTCTTT. This gives the protein CASSLSTGGGNTEAFF.

The chain carries TRBV6-2 or TRBV6-3 and TRBJ1-1, with 9 nucleotides matching TRBD1. The CDR3 contains 17 residues. V shed 5 bases and J 0 bases; nucleotides not matched to a gene: 10. Germline loops: CDR1 MNHEY, CDR2 SVGEGT. This CDR3 reads CASSKTGQGRLNTEAFF. CDR3 DNA: TGTGCCAGCAGTAAAACAGGACAGGGGCGCTTGAACACTGAAGCTTTCTTT.

Only a few counts were recorded for this clonotype. The chain uses TRBV5-1 and TRBJ2-3, with 9 bases that match TRBD2. Germline lookup yields CDR1 SGHRS and CDR2 YFSETQ. Trimming took 2 bases from V and 7 from J; bases not matched to a gene: 11. The CDR3 consists of 16 residues. The CDR3 spells CASSFPGLATSNTQYF. CDR3 sequence (DNA): TGCGCCAGCAGCTTTCCGGGACTAGCCACATCCAATACGCAGTATTTT.

J is TRBJ2-7 and V is TRBV20-1; no firm D call. V dropped 3 bases and J dropped 7 bases, with 7 bases sitting between them. Germline CDR1 and CDR2: DFQATT and SNEGSKA (reference sequence). There are 10 residues in the CDR3. For the CDR3, the DNA is TGCAGTGCTAGGGAGACGGAGCAGTACTTC. It yields the protein CSARETEQYF.

The rearrangement uses TRBV7-8 and TRBJ2-4; 7 positions agree with TRBD1. The DNA end lines up better with TRBJ2-5; the J call may be wrong. Germline assignment: CDR1 SGHVS and CDR2 FQNEAQ. This CDR3 is built from 14 residues. The DNA for the CDR3 is TGTGCCACTTGCAAAACAGGGGCGGGAGAGACCCAGTACTTC. This codes for CATCKTGAGETQYF.

The rearrangement joins TRBV5-6 to TRBJ1-2; TRBD1 agrees at 9 bases. V dropped 4 bases and J dropped 2; count of bases not matched to a gene: 15. This CDR3 is built from 18 residues. Germline V CDR1 and CDR2: SGHDT, YYEEEE. Here the CDR3 DNA reads TGTGCCAGCAGCCTGGCCGGGACAGGGCCGTTGGAGAACTATGGCTACACCTTC. Its translation: CASSLAGTGPLENYGYTF.

This clonotype occurred a few times. V gene TRBV7-2 combines with J gene TRBJ2-1; D is perhaps TRBD2 (5 bases). The length of the CDR3 is 14 residues. Per germline, CDR1 SGHTA and CDR2 FQGNSA. Trimming removed 4 bases from V and 4 bases from J, with 11 bases in between. CDR3 in amino acids: CASSSQDYYNEQFF. The CDR3 DNA follows: TGTGCCAGCAGCTCTCAAGACTATTACAATGAGCAGTTCTTC.

J is TRBJ2-7 and V is TRBV9; 12 bases agree with TRBD2. Germline V gene sequence: CDR1 SGDLS, CDR2 YYNGEE. The CDR3 covers 19 residues. V shed 4 bases, J shed 0 bases, and the junction held 14 bases outside the gene matches. The CDR3 nucleotides read TGTGCCAGCAGCCCCCGACCCATACTAGCGGGGGGCAGCTCCTACGAGCAGTACTTC. This sequence encodes CASSPRPILAGGSSYEQYF.

To note about this clonotype: This could be a read error, since a much larger clone is one nucleotide away. V usage is TRBV28 and J usage is TRBJ1-2; D is perhaps TRBD1 (5 bases). The V gene lost 6 bases and the J gene lost 2 bases, with 10 bases spanning the gap. Germline V gene sequence: CDR1 MDHEN, CDR2 SYDVKM. The CDR3 totals 13 residues. The CDR3 DNA reads as TGTGCCAGCAGGTCCCGGGACAACTATGGCTACACCTTC. Translation gives CASRSRDNYGYTF.

This clonotype was detected only a few times. The J gene is TRBJ2-4, the V gene TRBV29-1, with D hard to call. The DNA end lines up better with TRBJ2-7; the J call may be wrong. The CDR3 is made up of 12 amino acids. The germline CDR1 and CDR2 sequences are SQVTM and ANQGSEA. CDR3 nucleotides: TGCAGCGTGGTCACAGAGACCCGCGAGCAGTACTTC. This gives the protein CSVVTETREQYF.

This clonotype was seen a handful of times. This chain links TRBV10-3 with TRBJ2-5, with 10 bases fitting TRBD1. CDR3 length equals 14 residues. J gave up 4 bases and V 5 bases, and 4 bases lay outside the gene matches. Looked up from germline, CDR1 is ENHRY and CDR2 is SYGVKD. The CDR3 DNA is TGTGCCATCAGTCGGGACAGGGGCATAGAGACCCAGTACTTC. This gives the protein CAISRDRGIETQYF.